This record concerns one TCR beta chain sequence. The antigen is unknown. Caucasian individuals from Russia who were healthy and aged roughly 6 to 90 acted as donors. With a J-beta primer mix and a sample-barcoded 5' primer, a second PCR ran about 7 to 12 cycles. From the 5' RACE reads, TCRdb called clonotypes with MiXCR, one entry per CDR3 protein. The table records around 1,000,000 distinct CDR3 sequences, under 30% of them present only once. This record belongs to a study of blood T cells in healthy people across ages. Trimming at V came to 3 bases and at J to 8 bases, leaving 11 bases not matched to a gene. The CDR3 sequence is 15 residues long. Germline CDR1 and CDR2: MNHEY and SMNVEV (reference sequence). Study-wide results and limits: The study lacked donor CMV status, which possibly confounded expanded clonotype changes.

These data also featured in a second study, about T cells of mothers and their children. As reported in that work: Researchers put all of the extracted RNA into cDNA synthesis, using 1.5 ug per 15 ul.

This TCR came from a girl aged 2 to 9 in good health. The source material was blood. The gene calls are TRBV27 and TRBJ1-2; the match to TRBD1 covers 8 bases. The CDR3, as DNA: TGTGCCAGCAGTTTGGGACAGGCGCCGACTCGGGGCTACACCTTC. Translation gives CASSLGQAPTRGYTF.